This record covers a single TCR beta chain. Germline loops: CDR1 MDHEN, CDR2 SYDVKM. The CDR3 contains 14 residues. The donor cohort consisted entirely of Caucasian adults residing in Nashville, Tennessee. Subsets obtained from CD4+ cells comprised CD45RA+ naive and CD45RA-negative memory cells. Assay: immunoSEQ multiplex PCR; the TCRdb copy retains only in-frame clones and omits some. This sample has 2 million to 2.5 million clones, with 90% to 97% found just once. This sample is part of a study of shared clonotypes between healthy human individuals. Sequenced: naive CD4+ T cells sorted from blood. Documented subset: CD45RA+ positively selected. V is TRBV28 and J is TRBJ1-4, with D possibly matching TRBD1 (5 bases). The clonotype comes from a young man in good health. The CDR3 DNA reads as TGTGGATCGACGGGGGAGGGGTTAGGAGAAAAACTGTTTTTT. This encodes CGSTGEGLGEKLFF.